This T cell receptor beta chain comes out of a study of shared clonotypes between healthy human individuals. About the research overall: For every donor, three CD4 naive, three CD4 memory, two CD8 naive and one CD8 memory plates were used.

Germline CDR1 LNHDA, CDR2 SQIVND (reference sequence). The CDR3 has 16 amino acids. V shed 5 bases and J shed 1 base, with 17 bases lying between them. This clone came up once. Assay runs were performed at deep level. Splitting of each subset's genomic DNA was done evenly across several immunoSEQ plates. In the sorted-subset replicate PCRs, 150 to 200 ng DNA, tens of thousands of T cell genomes, was used. Libraries were prepared by immunoSEQ multiplex PCR; TCRdb keeps only in-frame clonotypes and omits some of them. The repertoire includes about 1 million clones, around 74% of them detected once, and about 1.5% sits in the top ten.

Source material: memory CD4+ T cells sorted from blood. Noted subset: CD45RA-negative fraction. The receptor's source is a man aged 18 to 30 in good health. The V and J genes are TRBV19 and TRBJ2-5, with D tentatively TRBD1 (7 bases). The CDR3 DNA reads as TGTGCCAGTAGTCGGGGATCAGGGGGGCCCCAAGAGACCCAGTACTTC. Translating it yields CASSRGSGGPQETQYF.